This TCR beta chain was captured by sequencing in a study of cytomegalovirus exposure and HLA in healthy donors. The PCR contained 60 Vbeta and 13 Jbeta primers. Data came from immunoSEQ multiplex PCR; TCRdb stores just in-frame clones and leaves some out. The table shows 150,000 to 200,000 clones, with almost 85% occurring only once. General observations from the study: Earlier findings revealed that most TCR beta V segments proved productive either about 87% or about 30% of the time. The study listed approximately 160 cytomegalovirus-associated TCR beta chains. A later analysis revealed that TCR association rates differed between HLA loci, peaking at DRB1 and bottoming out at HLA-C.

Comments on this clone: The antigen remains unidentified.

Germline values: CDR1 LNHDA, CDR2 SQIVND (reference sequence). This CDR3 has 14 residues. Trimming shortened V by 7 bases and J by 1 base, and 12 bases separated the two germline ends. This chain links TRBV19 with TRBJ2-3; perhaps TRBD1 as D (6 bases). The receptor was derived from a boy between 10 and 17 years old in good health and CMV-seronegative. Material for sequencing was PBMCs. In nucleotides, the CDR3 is TGTGCCAGTACTGATGGGGGCGGCACAGATACGCAGTATTTT. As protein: CASTDGGGTDTQYF. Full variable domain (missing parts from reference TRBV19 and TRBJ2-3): DGGITQSPKYLFRKEGQNVTLSCEQNLNHDAMYWYRQDPGQGLRLIYYSQIVNDFQKGDIAEGYSVSREKKESFPLTVTSAQKNPTAFYLCASTDGGGTDTQYFGPGTRLTVL.